One sample yielded the 21 T cell receptor beta chains listed below, sequenced in a study of identical twins. TCRdb processed the 5' RACE reads anew with MiXCR; each CDR3 protein has one entry. The sample contains hundreds of thousands of distinct CDR3 sequences, about 20% of which appear only once. These data are also associated with another study on T cells expressing NK-cell markers.

The sample comprised PBMCs. These receptor sequences come from a woman under 30 in good health.

The chain employs TRBV6-2 or TRBV6-3 and TRBJ2-7; D unclear. The germline V gene has CDR1 MNHEY and CDR2 SVGEGT. The CDR3 covers 13 residues. Trimming stripped 2 bases from V and 0 bases from J, with 5 bases between. The CDR3 here is CASSYPLSYEQYF. In nucleotides, the CDR3 is TGTGCCAGCAGTTACCCCCTCTCCTACGAGCAGTACTTC.

The chain is built from TRBV18 and TRBJ2-5; perhaps TRBD2 as D (5 bases). Per germline, CDR1 KGHSH and CDR2 LQKENI. This CDR3 contains 17 residues. Trimming left V 3 bases short and J 5 bases short, with 22 bases between. The CDR3 spells CASSPRMRRVERETQYF. CDR3 coding DNA: TGTGCCAGCTCACCCCGTATGAGGCGGGTAGAGCGGGAGACCCAGTACTTC.

This clonotype was found a few times. This rearrangement joins TRBV6-1 to TRBJ2-1, with 10 bases aligning to TRBD2. The trim removed 7 bases at V and 5 bases at J, leaving 11 bases unmatched. The CDR3 consists of 16 residues. Germline V gene data show CDR1 as MNHNS and CDR2 as SASEGT. The DNA of the CDR3 is TGTGCCAGCACTCCCCTCGGGACTAGCGTTAACAATGAGCAGTTCTTC. Amino acids: CASTPLGTSVNNEQFF.

This clonotype has more than one count but fewer than ten. This chain links TRBV7-2 with TRBJ2-2; D unresolved. The V gene's germline CDR1 is SGHTA and CDR2 FQGNSA. V was pared by 1 base and J by 6 bases, with 18 bases between. The CDR3 loop spans 17 amino acids. CDR3 sequence reads: CASSLGTTWNQAGELFF. CDR3 coding DNA: TGTGCCAGCAGCTTAGGAACTACATGGAATCAGGCCGGGGAGCTGTTTTTT.

The table lists this clonotype with a few counts. The chain joins TRBV9 to TRBJ2-2; 10 bases map to TRBD2. CDR3 length equals 15 residues. The germline CDR1 and CDR2 sequences are SGDLS and YYNGEE. J lost 6 bases, V lost 0 bases, and 2 bases had no gene match. The CDR3, as DNA: TGTGCCAGCAGCGTAGTAGGGACTAGCGCCGGGGAGCTGTTTTTT. Translating it yields CASSVVGTSAGELFF.

The CDR3 sequence: CASCPVGTSGKYEQYF. The CDR3 DNA follows: TGTGCCAGCTGCCCCGTTGGGACTAGCGGGAAGTACGAGCAGTACTTC. The chain recombines TRBV27 with TRBJ2-7, with 13 nucleotides matching TRBD2. Germline CDR1 and CDR2: MNHEY and SMNVEV (reference sequence). V shed 8 bases, J shed 4 bases, and the junction held 11 bases outside the gene matches. This CDR3 has 16 residues.

The V gene is TRBV5-1, the J gene TRBJ2-3; TRBD1 matches at 7 bases. Germline trimming cut 4 bases from V and 6 bases from J; bases unmatched to any gene: 8. This CDR3 region has 14 residues. CDR1 and CDR2 from the germline V gene are SGHRS and YFSETQ. DNA for the CDR3: TGCGCCAGCAGCGTCGGGACAGTCTTCGATACGCAGTATTTT. It is translated as CASSVGTVFDTQYF.

This rearrangement joins TRBV20-1 to TRBJ2-7; 16 bases are a match to TRBD2. The germline V gene encodes CDR1 DFQATT and CDR2 SNEGSKA (reference sequence). The CDR3 runs 16 residues. The V gene end was trimmed by 3 bases and the J gene end by 5 bases; junction bases not matched to a gene: 7. The CDR3: CSASGTSGRARDEQYF. Here the CDR3 DNA reads TGCAGTGCTAGCGGGACTAGCGGGAGGGCCCGGGACGAGCAGTACTTC.

J is TRBJ2-5 and V is TRBV20-1; D not certain. This CDR3 region has 12 residues. From germline, CDR1 is DFQATT and CDR2 SNEGSKA (reference sequence). V shed 3 bases and J shed 5 bases, with 10 bases lying between them. This CDR3 reads CSASLQAETQYF. CDR3 in DNA: TGCAGTGCTAGTTTGCAAGCGGAGACCCAGTACTTC.

This chain uses TRBV6-5 with TRBJ2-7; 11 positions agree with TRBD2. Per germline, CDR1 MNHEY and CDR2 SVGAGI. The V gene end was trimmed by 4 bases and the J gene end by 7 bases; junction bases not matched to a gene: 9. The CDR3 is 15 amino acids. The CDR3, as DNA: TGTGCCAGCAGTTTGCAGACTAGCGGGACGGGTGAGCAGTACTTC. Its protein product is CASSLQTSGTGEQYF.

The J gene is TRBJ2-3, the V gene TRBV5-1; 14 nucleotides match TRBD2. Germline CDR1 reads SGHRS; CDR2 reads YFSETQ. Trimming at V came to 5 bases and at J to 5 bases, leaving 7 bases not matched to a gene. This CDR3 is built from 16 residues. CDR3 nucleotide sequence: TGCGCCAGCAGATACCCGGGACTAGCGGGGGAAGATACGCAGTATTTT. Translating gives CASRYPGLAGEDTQYF.

The rearrangement links TRBV29-1 to TRBJ2-7; D may be TRBD1 or TRBD2 (5 bases each). V was trimmed by 4 bases and J by 2 bases, leaving 9 bases between them. This CDR3 has 12 residues. Germline CDR1 is SQVTM and CDR2 is ANQGSEA. This CDR3 reads CSVGQRAYEQYF. In DNA form, the CDR3 reads TGCAGCGTTGGACAGAGGGCCTACGAGCAGTACTTC.

The CDR3 is CASSLRGDGNQPQHF. CDR3 nucleotides: TGTGCCAGCAGCTTACGTGGGGATGGAAATCAGCCCCAGCATTTT. The chain employs TRBV7-2 and TRBJ1-5; D unclear. Trimming stripped 2 bases from V and 4 bases from J, with 12 bases between. CDR1 is SGHTA, CDR2 FQGNSA, per germline. This CDR3 has 15 amino acids.

This clonotype was recorded many times. The rearrangement uses TRBV20-1 and TRBJ2-1; D uncertain. Germline V gene sequence: CDR1 DFQATT, CDR2 SNEGSKA (reference sequence). The CDR3 runs 14 residues. The V gene lost 5 bases and the J gene lost 0 bases, with 11 bases spanning the gap. CDR3 loop: CSARSWRSYNEQFF. The CDR3 bases are TGCAGTGCTCGCTCGTGGCGCTCCTACAATGAGCAGTTCTTC.

This clonotype was counted a single time. The rearrangement uses TRBV4-1 and TRBJ2-7; no clear D gene. V lost 4 bases to trimming and J lost 3 bases, with 16 bases between them. Germline V gives CDR1 MGHRA, CDR2 YSYEKL. CDR3 length equals 15 residues. The CDR3: CASSPWTGPFYEQYF. The CDR3 bases are TGCGCCAGCAGCCCATGGACGGGTCCCTTCTACGAGCAGTACTTC.

The chain is built from TRBV9 and TRBJ2-7; TRBD2 agrees at 10 bases. The CDR3 contains 15 residues. The trim removed 4 bases at V and 2 bases at J, leaving 6 bases unmatched. Looked up from germline, CDR1 is SGDLS and CDR2 is YYNGEE. This CDR3 is CASSTGLAVTYEQYF. The CDR3 DNA reads as TGTGCCAGCAGCACCGGACTAGCGGTCACCTACGAGCAGTACTTC.

Ten or more counts support this clonotype. This chain connects TRBV6-4 to TRBJ2-7, with 7 bases lining up with TRBD1. Germline trimming cut 4 bases from V and 6 bases from J; bases unmatched to any gene: 3. The CDR3 consists of 12 residues. Per germline, CDR1 MRHNA and CDR2 SNTAGT. The CDR3 DNA is TGTGCCAGCAGTGTAAACAGGGGCGAGCAGTACTTC. This gives the protein CASSVNRGEQYF.

The V gene is TRBV11-2, the J gene TRBJ2-3; 15 bases are shared with TRBD2. The germline V gene has CDR1 SGHAT and CDR2 FQNNGV. The CDR3 sequence is 18 residues long. V lost 1 base to trimming and J lost 3 bases; unmatched junction nucleotides: 5. The CDR3 region is CASSLVWTSGGATDTQYF. As DNA, the CDR3 is TGTGCCAGCAGCTTAGTCTGGACTAGCGGGGGGGCTACAGATACGCAGTATTTT.

The rearrangement uses TRBV7-2 and TRBJ2-5; a possible D gene is TRBD2 (5 bases). Germline CDR1 and CDR2: SGHTA and FQGNSA. The CDR3 runs to 14 residues. The V gene lost 1 base and the J gene lost 4 bases, with 10 bases spanning the gap. CDR3 DNA sequence: TGTGCCAGCAGCTTAGTGAGGGCGGCAGAGACCCAGTACTTC. Protein: CASSLVRAAETQYF.

The chain carries TRBV6-2 or TRBV6-3 and TRBJ2-3; 7 bases are a match to TRBD1. Looked up from germline, CDR1 is MNHEY and CDR2 is SVGEGT. The CDR3 loop spans 16 amino acids. V trimming: 5 bases; J trimming: 2 bases; junction bases outside the gene matches: 10. The CDR3 coding sequence is TGTGCCAGCAGTCATCCGGGACAGTCAATCACAGATACGCAGTATTTT. Translated: CASSHPGQSITDTQYF.

This clonotype was picked up a small number of times. The chain combines TRBV20-1 with TRBJ2-3, with TRBD2 matching 7 bases. The CDR3 is 14 amino acids. Trimming took 0 bases from V and 1 from J; bases not matched to a gene: 1. In germline, CDR1 is DFQATT, CDR2 SNEGSKA (reference sequence). CDR3 DNA: TGCAGTGCTAGAGATCTAGCGGGCACAGATACGCAGTATTTT. Translation: CSARDLAGTDTQYF.